Listed below are T cell receptor beta chains from one sample, sequenced in a study of T cell clones after liver transplantation. The assay was immunoSEQ multiplex PCR, and TCRdb's table has in-frame clones only and misses some. Of roughly 72,000 clones listed, 84% are singletons. The sequences come from CD4+ T cells from blood, collected less than 50 months after liver transplant. Receptors originate from a human patient who received a liver transplant. A subset of T cells may come from the graft donor. The CDR3 runs from the conserved cysteine through the conserved F or W.

>TRBJ1-1|TRBV7-2
CASSFGAPRGTEAFF
>TRBJ1-5|TRBV19
CASSGADNQPQHF
>TRBJ2-7|TRBV19
CASSEGQGSGEQYF
>TRBJ1-2|TRBV19
CASRLGPVGDGYTF
>TRBJ1-1|TRBV9
CASSNTGTQAFF
>TRBJ1-5|TRBV27
CASSFSLSQPQHF
>TRBJ1-4|TRBV20-1
CSATTNEKLFF
>TRBJ2-3|TRBV7-9
CASSLAWDRDRYTDTQYF
>TRBJ2-1|TRBV20-1
CSASAENEQFF
>-|TRBV7-3
CASSRTSGTQHF
>TRBJ2-5|TRBV18
CASSPGFGAETQYF